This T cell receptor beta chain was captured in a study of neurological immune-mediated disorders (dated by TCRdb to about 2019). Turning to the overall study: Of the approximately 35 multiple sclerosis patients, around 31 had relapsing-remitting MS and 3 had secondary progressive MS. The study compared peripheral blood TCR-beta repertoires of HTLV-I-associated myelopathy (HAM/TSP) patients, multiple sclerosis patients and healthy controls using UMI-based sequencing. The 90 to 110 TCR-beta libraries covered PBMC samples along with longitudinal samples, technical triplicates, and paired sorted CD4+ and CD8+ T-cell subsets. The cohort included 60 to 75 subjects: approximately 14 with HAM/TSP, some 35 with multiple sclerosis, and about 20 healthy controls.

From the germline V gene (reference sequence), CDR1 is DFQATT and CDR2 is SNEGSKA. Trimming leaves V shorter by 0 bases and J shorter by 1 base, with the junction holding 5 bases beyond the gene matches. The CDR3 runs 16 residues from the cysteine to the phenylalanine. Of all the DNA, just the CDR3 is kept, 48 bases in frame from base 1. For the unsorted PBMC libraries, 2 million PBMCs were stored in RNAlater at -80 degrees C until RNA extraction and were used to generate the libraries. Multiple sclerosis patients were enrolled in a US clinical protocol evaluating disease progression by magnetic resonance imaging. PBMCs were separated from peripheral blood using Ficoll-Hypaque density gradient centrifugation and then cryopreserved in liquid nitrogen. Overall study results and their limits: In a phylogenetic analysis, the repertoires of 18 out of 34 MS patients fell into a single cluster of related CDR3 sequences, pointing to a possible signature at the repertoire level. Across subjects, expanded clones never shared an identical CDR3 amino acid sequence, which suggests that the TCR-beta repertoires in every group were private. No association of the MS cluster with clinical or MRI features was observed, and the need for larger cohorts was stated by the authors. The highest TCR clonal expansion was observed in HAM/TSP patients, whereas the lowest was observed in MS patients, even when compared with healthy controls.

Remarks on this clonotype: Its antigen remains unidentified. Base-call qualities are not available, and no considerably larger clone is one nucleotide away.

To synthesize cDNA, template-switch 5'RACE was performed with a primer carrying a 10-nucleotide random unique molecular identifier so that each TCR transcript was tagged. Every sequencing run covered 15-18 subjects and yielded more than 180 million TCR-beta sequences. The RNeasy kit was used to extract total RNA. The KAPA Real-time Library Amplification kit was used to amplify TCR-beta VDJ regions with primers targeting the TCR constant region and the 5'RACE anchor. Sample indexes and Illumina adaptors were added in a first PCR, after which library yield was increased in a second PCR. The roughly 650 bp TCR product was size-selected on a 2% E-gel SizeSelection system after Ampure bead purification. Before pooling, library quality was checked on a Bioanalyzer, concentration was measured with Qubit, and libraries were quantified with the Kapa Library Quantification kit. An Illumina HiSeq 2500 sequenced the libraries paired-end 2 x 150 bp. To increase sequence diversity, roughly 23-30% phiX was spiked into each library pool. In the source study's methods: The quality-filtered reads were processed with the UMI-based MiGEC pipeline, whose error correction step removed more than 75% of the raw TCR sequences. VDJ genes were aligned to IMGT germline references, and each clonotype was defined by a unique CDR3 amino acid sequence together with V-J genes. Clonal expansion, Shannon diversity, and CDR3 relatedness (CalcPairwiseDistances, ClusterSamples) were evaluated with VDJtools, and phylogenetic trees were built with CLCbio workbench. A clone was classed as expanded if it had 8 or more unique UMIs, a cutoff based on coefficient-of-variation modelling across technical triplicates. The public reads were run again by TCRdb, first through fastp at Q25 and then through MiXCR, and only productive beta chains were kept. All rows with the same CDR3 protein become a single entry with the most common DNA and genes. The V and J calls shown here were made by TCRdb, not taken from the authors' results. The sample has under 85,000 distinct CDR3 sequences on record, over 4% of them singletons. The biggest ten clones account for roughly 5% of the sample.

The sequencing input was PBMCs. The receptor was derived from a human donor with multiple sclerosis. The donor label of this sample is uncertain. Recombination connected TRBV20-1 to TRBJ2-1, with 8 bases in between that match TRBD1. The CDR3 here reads CSARDPRTGSYNEQFF. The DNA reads TGCAGTGCTAGAGATCCCCGGACAGGGTCCTACAATGAGCAGTTCTTC.